The 5 T cell receptor beta chains below were found in one sample sequenced in a study of blood T cells in healthy people across ages. A second about 6 to 12 cycle PCR used barcoded and J-beta primers. TCRdb re-called the 5' RACE reads with MiXCR, one entry per CDR3 protein. Altogether over 1.5 million distinct CDR3 sequences are present, around 48% being singletons, with the ten largest covering less than 2.5%. The sample was blood. These TCRs come from a woman in her 40s in good health.

The V and J genes are TRBV5-1 and TRBJ2-2, with D unclear. Trimming took off 2 bases at V and 1 base at J, with 6 bases between the two ends. Germline V lookup: CDR1 SGHRS, CDR2 YFSETQ. The CDR3 covers 14 residues. CDR3 residues: CASSFARNTGELFF. In DNA form, the CDR3 reads TGCGCCAGCAGCTTTGCAAGGAACACCGGGGAGCTGTTTTTT. Drawing the rest from reference TRBV5-1 and TRBJ2-2, the complete variable domain is KAGVTQTPRYLIKTRGQQVTLSCSPISGHRSVSWYQQTPGQGLQFLFEYFSETQRNKGNFPGRFSGRQFSNSRSEMNVSTLELGDSALYLCASSFARNTGELFFGEGSRLTVL.

CDR3 sequence reads: CASSRVREASSSYNSPLHF. The CDR3 bases are TGTGCCAGCAGCCGAGTGAGGGAGGCCTCAAGCTCCTATAATTCACCCCTCCACTTT. The chain recombines TRBV3-1 with TRBJ1-6; D not certain. Germline-derived CDR1 and CDR2 are LGHDT and YNNKEL (reference sequence). Trimming took 4 bases from V and 0 from J, leaving 19 bases between them. The CDR3 totals 19 residues.

The table lists this clonotype with a few counts. The chain is built from TRBV29-1 and TRBJ2-3, with D possibly TRBD2 on 6 matching bases. With 3 bases removed from V and 6 bases from J, the gap between germline ends came to 25 bases. Germline CDR1 is SQVTM and CDR2 is ANQGSEA. This CDR3 region has 17 residues. The DNA for the CDR3 is TGCAGCGTTGAGGGTCGGGACTTCGGGGAGCACACGGATACGCAGTATTTT. It codes for CSVEGRDFGEHTDTQYF.

This clonotype was counted at least ten times. The gene calls are TRBV4-3 and TRBJ2-3; D uncertain. CDR1 is LGHNA, CDR2 YSLEER, per germline. The CDR3 totals 12 residues. V shed 3 bases and J shed 2 bases, with 3 bases lying between them. CDR3 protein: CASSQNTDTQYF. The CDR3 DNA reads as TGCGCCAGCAGCCAGAACACAGATACGCAGTATTTT.

This clonotype occurred a few times. The rearrangement uses TRBV7-6 and TRBJ2-3, with a tentative D call TRBD1 (5 bases). This CDR3 is built from 13 residues. Trimming left V 5 bases short and J 4 bases short, with 10 bases between. CDR1 SGHVS and CDR2 FNYEAQ come from the germline V gene. The CDR3 sequence: CASSDSTSDTQYF. DNA of the CDR3: TGTGCCAGCAGCGACAGCACATCAGATACGCAGTATTTT.